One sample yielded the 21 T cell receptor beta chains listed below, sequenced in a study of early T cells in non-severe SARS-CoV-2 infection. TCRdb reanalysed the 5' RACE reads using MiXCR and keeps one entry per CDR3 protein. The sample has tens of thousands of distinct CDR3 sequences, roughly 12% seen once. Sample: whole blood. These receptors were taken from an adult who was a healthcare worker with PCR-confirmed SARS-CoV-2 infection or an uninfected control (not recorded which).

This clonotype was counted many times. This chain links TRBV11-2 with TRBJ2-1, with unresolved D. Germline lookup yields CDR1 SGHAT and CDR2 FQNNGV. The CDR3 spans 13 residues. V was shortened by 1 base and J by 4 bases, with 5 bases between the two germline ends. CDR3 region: CASSLARYNEQFF. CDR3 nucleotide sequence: TGTGCCAGCAGCTTAGCGCGGTACAATGAGCAGTTCTTC.

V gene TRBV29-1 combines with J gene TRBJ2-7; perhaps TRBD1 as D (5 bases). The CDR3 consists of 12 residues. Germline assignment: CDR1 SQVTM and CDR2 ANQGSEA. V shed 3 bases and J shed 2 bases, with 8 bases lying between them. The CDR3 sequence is CSVETATYEQYF. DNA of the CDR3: TGCAGCGTTGAGACAGCGACCTACGAGCAGTACTTC.

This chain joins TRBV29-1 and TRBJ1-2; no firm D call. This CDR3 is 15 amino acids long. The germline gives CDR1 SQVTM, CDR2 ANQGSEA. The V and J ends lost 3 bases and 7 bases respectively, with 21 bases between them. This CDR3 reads CSVDPDSGRDPGYTF. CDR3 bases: TGCAGCGTTGACCCTGACTCCGGACGGGATCCTGGCTACACCTTC.

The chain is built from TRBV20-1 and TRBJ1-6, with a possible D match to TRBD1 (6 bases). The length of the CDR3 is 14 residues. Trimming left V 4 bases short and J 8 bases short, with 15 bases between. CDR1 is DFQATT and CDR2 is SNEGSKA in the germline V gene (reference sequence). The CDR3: CSANIRGGDSPLHF. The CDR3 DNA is TGCAGTGCTAATATCAGGGGTGGAGATTCACCCCTCCACTTT.

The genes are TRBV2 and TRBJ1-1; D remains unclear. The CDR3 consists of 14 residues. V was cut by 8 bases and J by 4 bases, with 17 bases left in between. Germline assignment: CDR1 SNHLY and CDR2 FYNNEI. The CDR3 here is CASGEISGGTEAFF. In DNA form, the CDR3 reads TGTGCCAGCGGGGAGATCTCGGGCGGCACTGAAGCTTTCTTT. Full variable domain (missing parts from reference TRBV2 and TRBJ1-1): EPEVTQTPSHQVTQMGQEVILRCVPISNHLYFYWYRQILGQKVEFLVSFYNNEISEKSEIFDDQFSVERPDGSNFTLKIRSTKLEDSAMYFCASGEISGGTEAFFGQGTRLTVV.

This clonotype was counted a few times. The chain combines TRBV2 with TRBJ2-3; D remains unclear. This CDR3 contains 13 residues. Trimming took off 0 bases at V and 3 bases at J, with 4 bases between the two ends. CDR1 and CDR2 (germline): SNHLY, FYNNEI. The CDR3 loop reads CASSEAPTDTQYF. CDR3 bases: TGTGCCAGCAGTGAAGCCCCGACAGATACGCAGTATTTT.

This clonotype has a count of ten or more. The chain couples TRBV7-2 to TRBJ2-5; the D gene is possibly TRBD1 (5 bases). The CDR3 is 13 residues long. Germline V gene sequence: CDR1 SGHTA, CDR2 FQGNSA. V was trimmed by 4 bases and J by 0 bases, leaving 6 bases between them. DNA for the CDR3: TGTGCCAGCAGCTCGACAGACCAAGAGACCCAGTACTTC. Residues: CASSSTDQETQYF.

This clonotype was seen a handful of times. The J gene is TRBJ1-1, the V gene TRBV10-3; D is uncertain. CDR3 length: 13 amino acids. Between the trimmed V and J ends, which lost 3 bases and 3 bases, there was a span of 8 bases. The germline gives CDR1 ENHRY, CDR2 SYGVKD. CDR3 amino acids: CAISDPGYTEAFF. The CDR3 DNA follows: TGTGCCATCAGTGACCCTGGCTACACTGAAGCTTTCTTT.

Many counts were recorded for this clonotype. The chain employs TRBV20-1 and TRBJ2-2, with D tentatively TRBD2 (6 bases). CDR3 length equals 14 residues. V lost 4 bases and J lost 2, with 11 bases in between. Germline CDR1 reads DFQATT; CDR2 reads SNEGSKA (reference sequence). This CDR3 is CSATGELNTGELFF. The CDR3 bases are TGCAGTGCTACGGGGGAGCTTAACACCGGGGAGCTGTTTTTT.

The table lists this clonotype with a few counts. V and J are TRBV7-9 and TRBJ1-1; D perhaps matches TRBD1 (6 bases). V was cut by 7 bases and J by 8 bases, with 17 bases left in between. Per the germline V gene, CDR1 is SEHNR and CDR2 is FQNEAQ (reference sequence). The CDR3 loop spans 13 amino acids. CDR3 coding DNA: TGTGCCAGCACCGTTTTGAGGACAGAGGAAGCTTTCTTT. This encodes CASTVLRTEEAFF. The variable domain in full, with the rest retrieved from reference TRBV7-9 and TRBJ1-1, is DTGVSQNPRHKITKRGQNVTFRCDPISEHNRLYWYRQTLGQGPEFLTYFQNEAQLEKSRLLSDRFSAERPKGSFSTLEIQRTEQGDSAMYLCASTVLRTEEAFFGQGTRLTVV.

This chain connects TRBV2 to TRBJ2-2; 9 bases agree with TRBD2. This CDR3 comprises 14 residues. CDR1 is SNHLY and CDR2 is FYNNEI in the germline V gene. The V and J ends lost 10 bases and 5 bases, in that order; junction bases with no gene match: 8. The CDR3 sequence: CAKGGLAGTGELFF. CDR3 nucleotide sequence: TGTGCCAAGGGGGGACTAGCAGGGACCGGGGAGCTGTTTTTT.

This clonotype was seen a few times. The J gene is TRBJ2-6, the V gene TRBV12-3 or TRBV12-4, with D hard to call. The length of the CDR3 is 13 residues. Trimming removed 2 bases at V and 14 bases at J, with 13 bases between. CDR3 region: CASSLRAVVLLTF. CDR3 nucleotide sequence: TGTGCCAGCAGTTTAAGGGCGGTCGTACTCCTGACTTTC.

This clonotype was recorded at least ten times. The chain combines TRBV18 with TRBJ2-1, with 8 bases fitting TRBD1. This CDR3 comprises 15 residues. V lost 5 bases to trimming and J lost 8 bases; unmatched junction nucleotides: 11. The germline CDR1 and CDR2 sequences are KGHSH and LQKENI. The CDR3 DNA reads TGTGCCAGCTCATACAGGGGGACTCGCTCGGATGAGCAGTTCTTC. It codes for CASSYRGTRSDEQFF.

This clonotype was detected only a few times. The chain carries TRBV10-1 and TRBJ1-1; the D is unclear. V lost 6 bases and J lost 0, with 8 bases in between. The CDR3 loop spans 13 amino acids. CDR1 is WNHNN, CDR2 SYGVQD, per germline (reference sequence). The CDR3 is CASRENMNTEAFF. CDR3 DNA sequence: TGCGCCAGCAGGGAAAACATGAACACTGAAGCTTTCTTT.

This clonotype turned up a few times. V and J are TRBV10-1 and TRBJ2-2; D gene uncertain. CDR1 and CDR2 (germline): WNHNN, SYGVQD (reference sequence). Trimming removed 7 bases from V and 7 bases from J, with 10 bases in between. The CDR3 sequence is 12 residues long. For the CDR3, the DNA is TGCGCCAGCATAATGGGTGACGGGGAGCTGTTTTTT. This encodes CASIMGDGELFF.

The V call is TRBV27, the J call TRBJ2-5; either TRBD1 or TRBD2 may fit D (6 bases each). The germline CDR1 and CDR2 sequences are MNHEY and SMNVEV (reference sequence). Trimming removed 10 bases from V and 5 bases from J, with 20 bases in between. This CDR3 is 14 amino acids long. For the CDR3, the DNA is TGTGCCAACAGCCCCCCCTGGGGGGCCGAGACCCAGTACTTC. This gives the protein CANSPPWGAETQYF.

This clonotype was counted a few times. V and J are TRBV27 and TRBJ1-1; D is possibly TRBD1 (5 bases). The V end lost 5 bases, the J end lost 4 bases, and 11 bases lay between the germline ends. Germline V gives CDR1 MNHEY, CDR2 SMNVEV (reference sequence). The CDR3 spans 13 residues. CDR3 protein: CASSRRVGTEAFF. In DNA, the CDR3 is TGTGCCAGCAGTCGCAGGGTAGGCACTGAAGCTTTCTTT.

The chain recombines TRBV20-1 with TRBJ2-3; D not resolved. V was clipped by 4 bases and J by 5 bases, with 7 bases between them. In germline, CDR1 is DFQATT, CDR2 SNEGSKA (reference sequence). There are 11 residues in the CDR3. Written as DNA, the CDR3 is TGCAGTGCTACTCCGAGAGATACGCAGTATTTT. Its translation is CSATPRDTQYF.

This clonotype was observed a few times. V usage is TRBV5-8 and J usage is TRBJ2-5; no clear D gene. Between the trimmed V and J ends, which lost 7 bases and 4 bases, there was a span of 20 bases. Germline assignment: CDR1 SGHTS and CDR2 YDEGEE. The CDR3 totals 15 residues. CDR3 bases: TGTGCCAGCGATCCATCCAGGTCCCAATCAGAGACCCAGTACTTC. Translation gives CASDPSRSQSETQYF.

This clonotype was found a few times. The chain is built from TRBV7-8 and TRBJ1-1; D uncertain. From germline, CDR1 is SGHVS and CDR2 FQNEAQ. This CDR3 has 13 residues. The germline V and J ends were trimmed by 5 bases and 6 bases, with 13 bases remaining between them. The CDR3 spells CASSPGRVAEAFF. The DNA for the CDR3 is TGTGCCAGCAGCCCTGGTCGGGTAGCTGAAGCTTTCTTT.

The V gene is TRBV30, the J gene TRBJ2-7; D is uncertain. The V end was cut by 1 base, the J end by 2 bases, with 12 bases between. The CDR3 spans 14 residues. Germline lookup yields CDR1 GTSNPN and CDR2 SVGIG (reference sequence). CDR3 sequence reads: CAWSGQLLTYEQYF. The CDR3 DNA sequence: TGTGCCTGGAGTGGACAATTGCTGACCTACGAGCAGTACTTC.